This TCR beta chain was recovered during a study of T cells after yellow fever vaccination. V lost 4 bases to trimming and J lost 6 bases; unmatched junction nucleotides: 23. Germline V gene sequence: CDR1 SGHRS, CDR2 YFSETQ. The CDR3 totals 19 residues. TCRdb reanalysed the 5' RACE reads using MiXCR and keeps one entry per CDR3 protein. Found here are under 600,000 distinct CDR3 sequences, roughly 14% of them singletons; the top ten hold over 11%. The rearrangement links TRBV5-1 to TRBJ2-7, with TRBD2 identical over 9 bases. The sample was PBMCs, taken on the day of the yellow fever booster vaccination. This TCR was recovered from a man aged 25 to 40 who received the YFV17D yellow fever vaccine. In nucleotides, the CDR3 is TGCGCCAGCAGCCGCTCCCAAACCGGGACTAGCCGCCGAGGAGGCGAGCAGTACTTC. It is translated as CASSRSQTGTSRRGGEQYF.